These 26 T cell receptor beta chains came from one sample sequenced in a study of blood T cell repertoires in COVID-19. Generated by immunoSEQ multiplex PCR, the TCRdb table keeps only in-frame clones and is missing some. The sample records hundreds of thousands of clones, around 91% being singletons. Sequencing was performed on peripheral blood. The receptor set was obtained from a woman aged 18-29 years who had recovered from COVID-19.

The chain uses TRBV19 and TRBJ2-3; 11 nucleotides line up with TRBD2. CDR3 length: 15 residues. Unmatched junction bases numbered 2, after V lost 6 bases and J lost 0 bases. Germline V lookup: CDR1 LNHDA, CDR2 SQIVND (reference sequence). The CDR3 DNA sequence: TGTGCCAGTAGACTAGCGGGGGTTAGCACAGATACGCAGTATTTT. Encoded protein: CASRLAGVSTDTQYF. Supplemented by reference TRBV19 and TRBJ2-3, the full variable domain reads DGGITQSPKYLFRKEGQNVTLSCEQNLNHDAMYWYRQDPGQGLRLIYYSQIVNDFQKGDIAEGYSVSREKKESFPLTVTSAQKNPTAFYLCASRLAGVSTDTQYFGPGTRLTVL.

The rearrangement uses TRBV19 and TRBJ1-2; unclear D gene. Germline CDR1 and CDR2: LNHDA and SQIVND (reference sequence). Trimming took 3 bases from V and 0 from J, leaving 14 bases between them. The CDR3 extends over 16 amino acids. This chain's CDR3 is CASSMLRSVANYGYTF. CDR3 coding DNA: TGTGCCAGTAGTATGCTCAGATCCGTCGCTAACTATGGCTACACCTTC. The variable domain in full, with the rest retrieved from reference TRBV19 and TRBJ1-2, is DGGITQSPKYLFRKEGQNVTLSCEQNLNHDAMYWYRQDPGQGLRLIYYSQIVNDFQKGDIAEGYSVSREKKESFPLTVTSAQKNPTAFYLCASSMLRSVANYGYTFGSGTRLTVV.

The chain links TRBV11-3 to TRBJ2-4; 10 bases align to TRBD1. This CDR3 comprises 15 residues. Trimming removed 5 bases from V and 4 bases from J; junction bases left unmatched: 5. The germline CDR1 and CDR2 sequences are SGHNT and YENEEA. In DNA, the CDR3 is TGTGCCAGCAGCCAGGACAGGGGGAGGAAAAACATTCAGTACTTC. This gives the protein CASSQDRGRKNIQYF.

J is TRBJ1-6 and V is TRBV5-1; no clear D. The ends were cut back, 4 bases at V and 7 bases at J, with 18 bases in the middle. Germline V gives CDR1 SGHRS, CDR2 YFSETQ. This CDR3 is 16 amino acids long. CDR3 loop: CASSNTPHKINSPLHF. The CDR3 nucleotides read TGCGCCAGCAGCAACACGCCGCATAAGATCAATTCACCCCTCCACTTT. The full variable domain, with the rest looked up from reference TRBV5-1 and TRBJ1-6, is KAGVTQTPRYLIKTRGQQVTLSCSPISGHRSVSWYQQTPGQGLQFLFEYFSETQRNKGNFPGRFSGRQFSNSRSEMNVSTLELGDSALYLCASSNTPHKINSPLHFGNGTRLTVT.

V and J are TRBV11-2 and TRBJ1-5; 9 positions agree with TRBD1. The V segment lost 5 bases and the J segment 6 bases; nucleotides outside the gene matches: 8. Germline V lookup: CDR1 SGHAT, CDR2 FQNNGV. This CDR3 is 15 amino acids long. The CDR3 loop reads CASSRTGEWSQPQHF. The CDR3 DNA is TGTGCCAGCAGCCGGACAGGGGAATGGTCTCAGCCCCAGCATTTT.

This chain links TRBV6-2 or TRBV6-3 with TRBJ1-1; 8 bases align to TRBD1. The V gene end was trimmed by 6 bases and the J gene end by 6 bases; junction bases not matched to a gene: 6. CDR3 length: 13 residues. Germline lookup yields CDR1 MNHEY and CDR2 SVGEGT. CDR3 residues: CASRPRTGPEAFF. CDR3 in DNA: TGTGCCAGCAGACCTAGGACAGGGCCTGAAGCTTTCTTT.

The CDR3, as DNA: TGTGCCAGCAGCCTCAGGGGTGGGTTGACTCACGCTGAAGCTTTCTTT. This translates into CASSLRGGLTHAEAFF. The chain joins TRBV14 to TRBJ1-1; the D gene is possibly TRBD1 (6 bases). The CDR3 runs to 16 residues. The ends were cut back, 4 bases at V and 6 bases at J, with 21 bases in the middle. Germline CDR1 is SGHDN and CDR2 is FVKESK.

The CDR3 spells CASSLRQGSNQPQHF. The CDR3 nucleotides read TGTGCCAGCAGCTTACGACAGGGTAGCAATCAGCCCCAGCATTTT. The rearrangement joins TRBV5-8 to TRBJ1-5, with 7 bases fitting TRBD1. The CDR3 spans 15 residues. In germline, CDR1 is SGHTS, CDR2 YDEGEE. Unmatched junction bases numbered 2, after V lost 2 bases and J lost 0 bases.

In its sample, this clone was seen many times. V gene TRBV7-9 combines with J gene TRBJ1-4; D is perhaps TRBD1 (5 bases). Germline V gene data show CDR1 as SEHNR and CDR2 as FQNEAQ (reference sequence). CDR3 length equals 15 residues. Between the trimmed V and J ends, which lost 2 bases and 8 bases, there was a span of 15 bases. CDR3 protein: CASSLSDSRKEKLFF. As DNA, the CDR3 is TGTGCCAGCAGCTTATCCGACAGTCGTAAGGAAAAACTGTTTTTT.

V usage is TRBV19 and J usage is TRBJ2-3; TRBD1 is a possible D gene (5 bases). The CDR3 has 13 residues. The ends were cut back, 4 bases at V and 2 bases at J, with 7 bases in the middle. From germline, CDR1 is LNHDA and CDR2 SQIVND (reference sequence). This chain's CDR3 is CASSKGHTDTQYF. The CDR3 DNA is TGTGCCAGTAGTAAGGGGCACACAGATACGCAGTATTTT. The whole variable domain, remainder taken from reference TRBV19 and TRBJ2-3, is DGGITQSPKYLFRKEGQNVTLSCEQNLNHDAMYWYRQDPGQGLRLIYYSQIVNDFQKGDIAEGYSVSREKKESFPLTVTSAQKNPTAFYLCASSKGHTDTQYFGPGTRLTVL.

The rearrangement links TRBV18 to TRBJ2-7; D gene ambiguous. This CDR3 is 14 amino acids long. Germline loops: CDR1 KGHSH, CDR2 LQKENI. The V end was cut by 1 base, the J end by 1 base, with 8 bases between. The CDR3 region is CASSPQYGSYEQYV. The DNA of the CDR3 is TGTGCCAGCTCACCACAGTACGGGTCCTACGAGCAGTACGTC.

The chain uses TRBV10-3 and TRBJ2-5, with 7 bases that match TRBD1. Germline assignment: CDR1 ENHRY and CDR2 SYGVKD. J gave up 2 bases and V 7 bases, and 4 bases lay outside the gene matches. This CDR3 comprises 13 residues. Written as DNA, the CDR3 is TGTGCCATCAAGGGGGCGGCACAAGAGACCCAGTACTTC. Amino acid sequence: CAIKGAAQETQYF.

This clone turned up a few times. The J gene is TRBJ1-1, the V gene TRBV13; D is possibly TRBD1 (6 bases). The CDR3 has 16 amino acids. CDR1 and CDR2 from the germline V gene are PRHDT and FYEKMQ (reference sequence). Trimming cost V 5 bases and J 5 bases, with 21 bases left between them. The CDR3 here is CASSPAAGAGGTEAFF. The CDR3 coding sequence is TGTGCCAGCAGCCCCGCCGCAGGGGCCGGTGGGACTGAAGCTTTCTTT.

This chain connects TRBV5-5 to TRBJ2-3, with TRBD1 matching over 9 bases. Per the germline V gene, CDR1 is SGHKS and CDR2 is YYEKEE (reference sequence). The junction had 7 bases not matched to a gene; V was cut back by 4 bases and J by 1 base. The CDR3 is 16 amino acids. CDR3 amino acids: CASSTRTGVGTDTQYF. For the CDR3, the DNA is TGTGCCAGCAGCACCCGGACAGGGGTCGGCACAGATACGCAGTATTTT.

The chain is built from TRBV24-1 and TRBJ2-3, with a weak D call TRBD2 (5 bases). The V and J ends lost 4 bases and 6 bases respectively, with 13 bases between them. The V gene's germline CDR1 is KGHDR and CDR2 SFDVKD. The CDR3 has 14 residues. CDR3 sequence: CATSDPVSGDTQYF. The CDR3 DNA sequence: TGTGCCACCAGTGACCCCGTCTCGGGGGATACGCAGTATTTT.

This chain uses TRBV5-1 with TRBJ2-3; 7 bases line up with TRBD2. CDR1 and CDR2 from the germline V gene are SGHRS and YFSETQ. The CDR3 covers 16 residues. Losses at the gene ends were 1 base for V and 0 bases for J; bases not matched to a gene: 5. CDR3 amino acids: CASSLSPSGSTDTQYF. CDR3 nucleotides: TGCGCCAGCAGCTTGAGTCCTAGCGGAAGCACAGATACGCAGTATTTT.

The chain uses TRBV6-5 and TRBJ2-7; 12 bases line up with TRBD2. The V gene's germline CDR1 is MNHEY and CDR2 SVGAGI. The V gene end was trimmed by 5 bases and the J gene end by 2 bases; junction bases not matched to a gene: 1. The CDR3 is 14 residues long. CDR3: CASSRLAGAYEQYV. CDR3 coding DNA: TGTGCCAGCAGTCGACTAGCGGGGGCCTACGAGCAGTACGTC.

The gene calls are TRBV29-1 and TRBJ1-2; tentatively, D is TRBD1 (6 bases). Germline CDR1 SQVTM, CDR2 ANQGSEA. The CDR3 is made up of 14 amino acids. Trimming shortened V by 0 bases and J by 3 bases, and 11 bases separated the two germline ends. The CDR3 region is CSVEERTEYYGYTF. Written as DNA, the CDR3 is TGCAGCGTTGAAGAGAGGACAGAATACTATGGCTACACCTTC.

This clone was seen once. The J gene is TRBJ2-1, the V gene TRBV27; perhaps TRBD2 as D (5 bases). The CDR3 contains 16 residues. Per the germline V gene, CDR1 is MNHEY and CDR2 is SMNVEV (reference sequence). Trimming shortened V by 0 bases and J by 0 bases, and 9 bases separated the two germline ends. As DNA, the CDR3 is TGTGCCAGCAGTTTATCAGCGGCGAGCTCCTACAATGAGCAGTTCTTC. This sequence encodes CASSLSAASSYNEQFF.

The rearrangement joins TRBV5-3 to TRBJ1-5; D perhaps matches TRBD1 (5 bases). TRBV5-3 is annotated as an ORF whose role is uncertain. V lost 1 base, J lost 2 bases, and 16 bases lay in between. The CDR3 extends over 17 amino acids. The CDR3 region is CARSLRQGGKGNQPQHF. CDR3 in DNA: TGTGCCAGAAGCTTGCGGCAGGGCGGGAAGGGCAATCAGCCCCAGCATTTT.

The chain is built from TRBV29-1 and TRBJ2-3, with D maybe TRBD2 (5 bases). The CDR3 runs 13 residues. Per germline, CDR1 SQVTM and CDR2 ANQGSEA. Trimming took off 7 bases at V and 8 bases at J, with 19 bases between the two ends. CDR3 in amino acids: CSAEGSGGGTQYF. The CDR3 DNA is TGCAGCGCCGAGGGATCCGGTGGTGGTACGCAGTATTTT.

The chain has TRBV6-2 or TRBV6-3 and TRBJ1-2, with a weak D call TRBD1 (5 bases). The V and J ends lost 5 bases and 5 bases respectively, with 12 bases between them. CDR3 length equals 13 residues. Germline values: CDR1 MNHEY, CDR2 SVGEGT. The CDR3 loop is CASSLAGEYGYTF. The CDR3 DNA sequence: TGTGCCAGCAGTCTAGCGGGGGAATATGGCTACACCTTC.

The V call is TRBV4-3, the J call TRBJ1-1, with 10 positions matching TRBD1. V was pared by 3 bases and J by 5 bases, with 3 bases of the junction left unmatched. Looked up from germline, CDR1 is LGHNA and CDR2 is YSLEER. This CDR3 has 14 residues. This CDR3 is CASSHWGQGTEAFF. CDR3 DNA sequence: TGCGCCAGCAGCCACTGGGGACAGGGGACTGAAGCTTTCTTT.

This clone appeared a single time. The CDR3 loop is CASSATGTGDPREPQHF. Written as DNA, the CDR3 is TGTGCCAGCAGCGCCACCGGGACGGGGGACCCCCGGGAGCCCCAGCATTTT. The V and J genes are TRBV9 and TRBJ1-5; possibly TRBD1 for D (5 bases). V lost 3 bases to trimming and J lost 8 bases, with 24 bases between them. The CDR3 totals 17 residues. Germline values: CDR1 SGDLS, CDR2 YYNGEE.

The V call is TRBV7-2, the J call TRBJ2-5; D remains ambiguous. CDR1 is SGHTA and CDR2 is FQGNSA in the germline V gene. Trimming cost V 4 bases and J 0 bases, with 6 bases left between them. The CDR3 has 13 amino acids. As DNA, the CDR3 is TGTGCCAGCAGCTCACTCGACCAAGAGACCCAGTACTTC. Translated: CASSSLDQETQYF.

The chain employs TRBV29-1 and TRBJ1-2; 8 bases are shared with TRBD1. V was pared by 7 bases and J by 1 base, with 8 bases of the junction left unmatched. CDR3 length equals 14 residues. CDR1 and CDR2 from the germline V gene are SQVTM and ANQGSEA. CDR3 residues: CSAGQASLNYGYTF. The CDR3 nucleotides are TGCAGCGCGGGACAGGCCTCCCTTAACTATGGCTACACCTTC. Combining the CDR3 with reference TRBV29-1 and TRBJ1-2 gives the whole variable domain SAVISQKPSRDICQRGTSLTIQCQVDSQVTMMFWYRQQPGQSLTLIATANQGSEATYESGFVIDKFPISRPNLTFSTLTVSNMSPEDSSIYLCSAGQASLNYGYTFGSGTRLTVV.